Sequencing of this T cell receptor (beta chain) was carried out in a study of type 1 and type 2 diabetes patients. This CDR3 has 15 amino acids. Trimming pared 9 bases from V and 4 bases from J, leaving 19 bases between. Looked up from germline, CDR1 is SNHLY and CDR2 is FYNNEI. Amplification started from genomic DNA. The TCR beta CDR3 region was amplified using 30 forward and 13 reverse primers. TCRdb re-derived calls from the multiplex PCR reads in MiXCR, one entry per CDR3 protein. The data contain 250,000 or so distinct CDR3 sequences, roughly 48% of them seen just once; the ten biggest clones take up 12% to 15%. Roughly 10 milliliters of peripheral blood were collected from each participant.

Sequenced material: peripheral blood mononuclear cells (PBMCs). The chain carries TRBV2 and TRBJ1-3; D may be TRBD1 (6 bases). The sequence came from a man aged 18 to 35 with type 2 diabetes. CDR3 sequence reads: CARKLPGTTGNTIYF. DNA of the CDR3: TGTGCCAGAAAACTCCCCGGGACAACGGGAAACACCATATATTTT. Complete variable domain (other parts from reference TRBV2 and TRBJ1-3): EPEVTQTPSHQVTQMGQEVILRCVPISNHLYFYWYRQILGQKVEFLVSFYNNEISEKSEIFDDQFSVERPDGSNFTLKIRSTKLEDSAMYFCARKLPGTTGNTIYFGEGSWLTVV.